Listed below are T cell receptor beta chains from one sample, sequenced in a study of T cells of healthy individuals. One entry per CDR3 protein results from TCRdb running MiXCR on the 5' RACE reads. The repertoire consists of about 96,000 distinct CDR3 sequences, with 17% occurring once and the leading ten covering 6.2%. The receptors come from a human donor in good health. The CDR3 runs from the conserved cysteine through the conserved F or W. D genes are given only for firm matches. Rows give clone size only sometimes, using once, few, many, or a class for an expanded clone.

TRBV7-3,NA,TRBJ2-2,NA,TGTGCCAGCAGCTCCAAAACAGGGAGCACCGGGGAGCTGTTTTTT,CASSSKTGSTGELFF
TRBV6-2/TRBV6-3,NA,TRBJ1-2,few,TGTGCCAGCAGTTACTCAGTACGTCCTAACTATGGCTACACCTTC,CASSYSVRPNYGYTF
TRBV12-3/TRBV12-4,TRBD1,TRBJ1-6,many,TGTGCCAGCAGGGTCGGACAGGGGGATAATTCACCCCTCCACTTT,CASRVGQGDNSPLHF
TRBV4-1,NA,TRBJ2-1,NA,TGCGCCAGCAGCCCCGCTTGGAATGAGCAGTTCTTC,CASSPAWNEQFF
TRBV7-2,NA,TRBJ2-1,NA,TGTGCCAGCACCAAATCCTGGCAGTCTGGCAATGAGCAGTTCTTC,CASTKSWQSGNEQFF
TRBV6-5,TRBD1,TRBJ1-1,NA,TGTGCCAGCAAACAGGGGGCCTCGGGGAACACTGAAGCTTTCTTT,CASKQGASGNTEAFF
TRBV6-2/TRBV6-3,NA,TRBJ2-7,NA,TGTGCCAGCAGTTACTCGAGACCAGGGACTCCGCCCTACGAGCAGTACTTC,CASSYSRPGTPPYEQYF
TRBV15,NA,TRBJ1-1,NA,TGTGCCACCAGCAGACTCGGGGAGGAGTACACTGAAGCTTTCTTT,CATSRLGEEYTEAFF
TRBV19,TRBD1,TRBJ2-2,many,TGTGCCAGTAGTTCACCGGGACAGGGTCGCACCGGGGAGCTGTTTTTT,CASSSPGQGRTGELFF
TRBV20-1,TRBD2,TRBJ2-3,NA,TGCAGTGCTCCGATAGCGGGAGGCCCCACAGATACGCAGTATTTT,CSAPIAGGPTDTQYF
TRBV15,NA,TRBJ1-1,NA,TGTGCCACCAGCAGAGTATCAGCTTGGAACACTGAAGCTTTCTTT,CATSRVSAWNTEAFF
TRBV20-1,NA,TRBJ1-3,many,TGCAGTGCTAAGACAGACCTAAACACCATATATTTT,CSAKTDLNTIYF
TRBV6-2/TRBV6-3,TRBD1,TRBJ1-5,many,TGTGCCAGCAGTTCGGAACGGGGGACAGGGGGCGAACAGCCCCAGCATTTT,CASSSERGTGGEQPQHF
TRBV18,NA,TRBJ1-2,many,TGTGCCAGCTCACTCAGGGAGGTCGGGGATGGCTACACCTTC,CASSLREVGDGYTF
TRBV5-1,NA,TRBJ2-6,NA,TGCGCCAGCAGCTCCCGCGGGGACTCTGGGGCCAACGTCCTGACTTTC,CASSSRGDSGANVLTF
TRBV5-5,NA,TRBJ1-2,few,TGTGCCAGCAGCTTGGAAGGGGCCAGGGCCGGCTACACCTTC,CASSLEGARAGYTF
TRBV5-6,NA,TRBJ2-1,few,TGTGCCAGCAGCTCCCCGGGCACCCCCTCCTACAATGAGCAGTTCTTC,CASSSPGTPSYNEQFF
TRBV12-3/TRBV12-4,NA,TRBJ1-5,many,TGTGCCAGCATCCCGATCGACCCCAATCAGCCCCAGCATTTT,CASIPIDPNQPQHF
TRBV6-1,NA,TRBJ2-7,few,TGTGCCAGCAGCCTTACGCGGGACACCCACGAGCAGTACTTC,CASSLTRDTHEQYF
TRBV29-1,NA,TRBJ1-6,few,TGCAGCGTTTCCGACGGGCAGTCGTTCTCACCCCTCCACTTT,CSVSDGQSFSPLHF
TRBV4-2,NA,TRBJ2-1,few,TGTGCCAGCAGCCAAATTTTTGGGGGAGGGGGTCTCAATGAGCAGTTCTTC,CASSQIFGGGGLNEQFF
TRBV7-9,NA,TRBJ2-3,NA,TGTGCCAGCAGCTCCGCCGACGATATTGCAGATACGCAGTATTTT,CASSSADDIADTQYF
TRBV28,TRBD2,TRBJ2-5,NA,TGTGCCAGCACCGAACAGCTGCCTAGCGGGAGGCAAGAGACCCAGTACTTC,CASTEQLPSGRQETQYF
TRBV14,NA,TRBJ2-2,NA,TGTGCCAGCAGGAGTCTTCTCTCCGGGGAGCTGTTTTTT,CASRSLLSGELFF
TRBV2,NA,TRBJ2-2,NA,TGTGCCAGCAGGGGCACCGGGGAGCTGTTTTTT,CASRGTGELFF
TRBV9,NA,TRBJ2-3,NA,TGTGCCAGCAGCGTAGCCATCACAGATACGCAGTATTTT,CASSVAITDTQYF
TRBV4-2,TRBD1,TRBJ2-7,few,TGTGCCAGCAGCCACCAAGCGCCGGGACAGGGTTACGAGCAGTACTTC,CASSHQAPGQGYEQYF
TRBV5-1,TRBD2,TRBJ2-3,NA,TGCGCCAGCAGCTTGTACCGGAGCCGGGAGGGAGATACGCAGTATTTT,CASSLYRSREGDTQYF
TRBV28,NA,TRBJ2-7,many,TGTGCCAGCATCCCAGGGGGGGGCGGGGGAGCCTCCTACGAGCAGTACTTC,CASIPGGGGGASYEQYF
TRBV5-8,NA,TRBJ1-5,NA,TGTGCCAGCAGCCTGGGCTTTACCAGGTCGCCCCAGCATTTT,CASSLGFTRSPQHF
TRBV7-8,NA,TRBJ1-5,NA,TGTGCCAGCTCACGGGGCCATCAGCCCCAGCATTTT,CASSRGHQPQHF
TRBV6-4,NA,TRBJ2-1,few,TGTGCCAGCAAGGAAGGGGGAGAGCAGTTCTTC,CASKEGGEQFF
TRBV6-2/TRBV6-3,NA,TRBJ2-2,NA,TGTGCCACCACCCTGGCGGCGAACACCGGGGAGCTGTTTTTT,CATTLAANTGELFF
TRBV6-2/TRBV6-3,TRBD1,TRBJ1-1,few,TGTGCCAGCAGCAGGACAGGGGTGTATGGCACTGAAGCTTTCTTT,CASSRTGVYGTEAFF
TRBV29-1,TRBD2,TRBJ2-3,NA,TGCAGCGCACCGATACGGGGGGGAGGGTATACGCAGTATTTT,CSAPIRGGGYTQYF
TRBV25-1,NA,TRBJ1-4,few,TGTGCCAGCAGTGAATATCGGGGAACAGGAGGAAATGAAAAACTGTTTTTT,CASSEYRGTGGNEKLFF
TRBV9,NA,TRBJ2-1,NA,TGTGCCAGCAGCCCTAGTGGGGGCTCCTACAATGAGCAGTTCTTC,CASSPSGGSYNEQFF
TRBV27,NA,TRBJ1-5,NA,TGTGCCAGCAGCCCGACGAGGGGCCTCAATCAGCCCCAGCATTTT,CASSPTRGLNQPQHF
TRBV5-1,NA,TRBJ2-3,NA,TGCGCCAGCAGCTATCCCACAGATACGCAGTATTTT,CASSYPTDTQYF
TRBV7-9,NA,TRBJ1-1,NA,TGTGCCAGCAGCTCACAGATAAACACTGAAGCTTTCTTT,CASSSQINTEAFF
TRBV2,TRBD1,TRBJ2-5,few,TGTGCCAGCAGTTGGGACAGGGGATTCGAAGAGACCCAGTACTTC,CASSWDRGFEETQYF
TRBV12-3/TRBV12-4,NA,TRBJ1-1,NA,TGTGCCAGCAGTTTTAGTACTGAAGCTTTCTTT,CASSFSTEAFF
TRBV9,NA,TRBJ2-7,NA,TGTGCCAGCAGCGTAGGCCTGTCCTCCTACGAGCAGTACTTC,CASSVGLSSYEQYF
TRBV29-1,NA,TRBJ2-3,many,TGCAGCGCCCTCGGGACTCGCACAGATACGCAGTATTTT,CSALGTRTDTQYF
TRBV5-4,TRBD1,TRBJ2-7,NA,TGTGCCAGCAGCTTAGTACAGGGGTTCGACTCCTACGAGCAGTACTTC,CASSLVQGFDSYEQYF
TRBV21-1,NA,TRBJ2-3,few,TGTGCCAGCAGCAATGAGGACCACACAGATACGCAGTATTTT,CASSNEDHTDTQYF
TRBV2,TRBD1,TRBJ2-2,few,TGTGCCAGCAGGACAGGGGCAGTTAACACCGGGGAGCTGTTTTTT,CASRTGAVNTGELFF
TRBV12-3/TRBV12-4,NA,TRBJ2-5,few,TGTGCCAGCAGGCAGGGTTTGGAGACCCAGTACTTC,CASRQGLETQYF
TRBV7-9,TRBD1,TRBJ2-3,NA,TGTGCCAGCAGACCGGACAGGACAGATACGCAGTATTTT,CASRPDRTDTQYF
TRBV5-6,NA,TRBJ1-1,NA,TGTGCCAGCAGCTTGGGACAAACGGGGGCTTTCTTT,CASSLGQTGAFF
TRBV28,NA,TRBJ2-2,few,TGTGCCAGCAGTACACTAGACCCACGCACCGGGGAGCTGTTTTTT,CASSTLDPRTGELFF
TRBV7-7,NA,TRBJ2-3,few,TGTGCTAGCAGCTTAGTATTCCCCCCCGATACGCAGTATTTT,CASSLVFPPDTQYF
TRBV5-4,NA,TRBJ1-4,many,TGTGCCAGCAGCTTGGAAACGGTGGGAAAACTGTTTTTT,CASSLETVGKLFF
TRBV3-1,NA,TRBJ2-1,NA,TGTGCCAGCAGCCAAGTGGTAGCACTCAGTGAGCAGTTCTTC,CASSQVVALSEQFF
TRBV7-9,NA,TRBJ2-3,few,TGTGCCAGCAGCTTAGACGTCAGCACAGATACGCAGTATTTT,CASSLDVSTDTQYF
TRBV28,TRBD2,TRBJ2-3,many,TGTGCCAGCTTAGCGGGAGGAAGTACGCAGTATTTT,CASLAGGSTQYF
TRBV20-1,TRBD1,TRBJ1-1,few,TGCAGTAGCCGGGACAGGATGAACACTGAAGCTTTCTTT,CSSRDRMNTEAFF
TRBV2,NA,TRBJ1-1,few,TGTGCCAGCTTGGTAGGGGGGGCGCGCACTGAAGCTTTCTTT,CASLVGGARTEAFF
TRBV5-1,TRBD1,TRBJ2-6,few,TGCGCCAGCAGCCCCGGACAGGTAGAGGCCAACGTCCTGACTTTC,CASSPGQVEANVLTF